The clone carrying this TCR beta chain was seen only a few times. The sample belongs to a study of T-cell reconstitution after alpha-beta-depleted transplantation in children. Germline CDR1 is SGHDT and CDR2 is YYEEEE. The CDR3 extends over 15 amino acids. After removal of 1 base from V and 2 bases from J, the junction contained 2 bases not matched to a gene. Researchers prepared the TCRbeta library using unique molecular identifiers, the study reports. TCRdb reprocessed the PCR reads with MiXCR, giving one entry per CDR3 protein. This table has a few hundred thousand distinct CDR3 sequences, approximately 13% appearing once.

This receptor was taken from a human donor who donated a stem cell graft to a child with combined immunodeficiency. The chain recombines TRBV5-6 with TRBJ2-3, with 9 bases that match TRBD2. The sequencing used PBMCs from the stem cell graft donor, collected from the stem cell graft. The CDR3, as DNA: TGTGCCAGCAGCTTGCTAGCGGGGATCACAGATACGCAGTATTTT. Its translation is CASSLLAGITDTQYF.